A single sample is the source of the 13 T cell receptor gamma chains below, sequenced in a study of gamma delta lymphoproliferative disorders and STAT genes (dated by TCRdb to between 2017 and 2018). Library generation was performed with multiplex PCR. The data were produced on an Illumina MiSeq. TCRdb called clones afresh from the public reads with CATT; identical DNA rows were later merged. The sample profile shows about 680 gamma-chain clones; around 9.1% of them were found once. The ten biggest clones cover over 30% of the sample. Genomic DNA from peripheral blood mononuclear cells isolated from patients and controls was used for TCR sequencing. The specimen was blood. These receptors were obtained from a human donor in good health.

This clone is medium-sized (0.01 to 0.1%) within its sample. The chain has TRGV8 and TRGJ1 or TRGJ2. No J gene was available from TCRdb, and it was assigned here by a germline match of the DNA. The germline gives CDR1 VENAVY, CDR2 YDSYNSRV. The CDR3 contains 14 residues. V trimming: 4 bases; J trimming: 0 bases; junction bases outside the gene matches: 6. The CDR3 loop reads CATWEGRNYYKKLF. CDR3 bases: TGTGCCACCTGGGAGGGGAGGAATTATTATAAGAAACTCTTT.

By its share, this clone is medium-sized. The gene calls are TRGV8 and TRGJ1 or TRGJ2. No J gene is reported in TCRdb; it was inferred here by comparing the DNA with germline. This CDR3 comprises 15 residues. Germline V gives CDR1 VENAVY, CDR2 YDSYNSRV. V was pared by 4 bases and J by 3 bases, with 12 bases of the junction left unmatched. This CDR3 is CATWDHPLLYYKKLF. CDR3 nucleotides: TGTGCCACCTGGGACCACCCCTTACTTTATTATAAGAAACTCTTT.

This chain connects TRGV10 to TRGJP1. The J gene, missing from TCRdb, was assigned here through DNA to germline matching. TRGV10 is designated an ORF whose function remains uncertain. Unmatched junction bases numbered 5, after V lost 8 bases and J lost 7 bases. The CDR3 loop spans 12 amino acids. CDR3 loop: CAAWGGGWFKIF. In DNA, the CDR3 is TGTGCTGCGTGGGGAGGTGGTTGGTTCAAGATATTT.

A note on this clone: Germline is not matched at one junction end, which may reflect a read error. The chain joins TRGV10 to TRGJP1. TCRdb is silent on the J gene; assignment here came from matching the DNA to germline. TRGV10 is an ORF, with its function uncertain. This CDR3 spans 12 amino acids. Here the CDR3 reads CAAHITGLFKIF. The CDR3 DNA is TGTGCTGCCCATATCACTGGTTTGTTCAAGATATTT.

Judged by abundance, this clone is large. This rearrangement joins TRGV11 to TRGJ1 or TRGJ2. TCRdb offers no J gene call, so here the DNA was matched to germline to obtain one. TRGV11 falls under the ORF class, with uncertain function. CDR3 size: 11 residues. Unmatched junction bases numbered 8, after V lost 7 bases and J lost 11 bases. CDR3 amino acids: CACWIGPQKLF. The CDR3 DNA reads TGTGCCTGCTGGATCGGGCCTCAGAAACTCTTT.

By proportion, this clone is large. The CDR3: CACWIRPLMLF. The CDR3 DNA reads TGTGCCTGCTGGATTCGTCCTTTGATGCTCTTT. The J gene is uncalled and the V gene is TRGV11. TRGV11 falls under the ORF class, with uncertain function. The CDR3 totals 11 residues.

This clone is labeled as large. The gene calls are TRGV10 and TRGJ1 or TRGJ2. TCRdb does not report a J gene; here it was assigned by matching the DNA to germline references. TRGV10 is classed as an ORF, of uncertain function. The V gene end was trimmed by 8 bases and the J gene end by 0 bases; junction bases not matched to a gene: 17. This CDR3 is 17 amino acids long. The CDR3 reads CAAWKNPDPKNYYKKLF. In DNA form, the CDR3 reads TGTGCTGCGTGGAAAAATCCAGATCCCAAGAATTATTATAAGAAACTCTTT.

The J gene is TRGJP2, the V gene TRGV9. TCRdb supplies no J gene; here it was assigned by aligning the nucleotide sequence to germline. This CDR3 has 12 residues. J was trimmed by 11 bases and V by 4 bases; bases with no gene match: 7. The germline V gene encodes CDR1 GITISATS and CDR2 ISYDGTV (reference sequence). The CDR3 coding sequence is TGTGCCTTGTGGGAAGGGGGGTGGATCAAGACGTTT. This gives the protein CALWEGGWIKTF.

A note on this clone: A much larger clone lies one base from this, so it may be a read error. This sample also contains other DNA sequences that code for the same CDR3. The V call is TRGV2, the J call TRGJ1 or TRGJ2. Because TCRdb records no J gene, it was assigned here through a match of the DNA to germline. The germline V gene has CDR1 EGSNGY and CDR2 YDSYNSKV. CDR3 size: 13 residues. Trimming cost V 4 bases and J 12 bases; bases outside gene matches: 15. This CDR3 is CATWDGLKLRKLF. The DNA of the CDR3 is TGTGCCACCTGGGATGGGCTTAAATTAAGGAAACTCTTT.

This clone is medium-sized within its sample. V and J are TRGV9 and TRGJP. The J gene is absent in TCRdb and was assigned here via DNA matching to germline. Looked up from germline, CDR1 is GITISATS and CDR2 is ISYDGTV (reference sequence). Trimming took 1 base from V and 6 from J; bases not matched to a gene: 3. CDR3 size: 16 residues. CDR3 nucleotide sequence: TGTGCCTTGTGGGAGGTAGCAGAGTTGGGCAAAAAAATCAAGGTATTT. It yields the protein CALWEVAELGKKIKVF.

Judged by abundance, this clone is medium-sized (0.01 to 0.1%). Other DNA sequences in this specimen translate into the identical CDR3. This sequence joins TRGV8 and TRGJ1 or TRGJ2. Assignment of the J gene here rests on matching the DNA to germline, because TCRdb gives none. The ends lost 3 bases at V and 3 bases at J; junction bases unmatched: 5. CDR3 length: 13 amino acids. Germline loops: CDR1 VENAVY, CDR2 YDSYNSRV. CDR3 nucleotide sequence: TGTGCCACCTGGGATTCAAGTTATTATAAGAAACTCTTT. Its translation: CATWDSSYYKKLF.

By share of the sample, this clone is medium-sized. Other DNA sequences from this sample encode an identical CDR3 as well. This chain links TRGV8 with TRGJP2. The J gene comes from matching the DNA to germline here; TCRdb lacks it. From germline, CDR1 is VENAVY and CDR2 YDSYNSRV. The CDR3 sequence is 25 residues long. V lost 2 bases and J lost 0; bases outside the gene matches: 33. The CDR3 coding sequence is TGTGCCACCTGGGATATTTTTGGACCCATACCAACTCTCCAGATCAGATATAGTAGTGATTGGATCAAGACGTTT. Residues: CATWDIFGPIPTLQIRYSSDWIKTF.

This clone is labeled as medium-sized (0.01 to 0.1%). V and J are TRGV3 and TRGJ1 or TRGJ2. TCRdb gives no J gene; it was assigned here by matching the DNA to germline. The V gene end was trimmed by 2 bases and the J gene end by 0 bases; junction bases not matched to a gene: 1. Germline V CDR1 and CDR2: VTNTFY, YDVSTARD (reference sequence). The CDR3 spans 13 residues. The CDR3 loop is CATWDKNYYKKLF. Here the CDR3 DNA reads TGTGCCACCTGGGACAAGAATTATTATAAGAAACTCTTT.